This entry describes one TCR beta chain. Method: immunoSEQ multiplex PCR; TCRdb's copy keeps in-frame clones and lacks some. Counted here are 200,000 or so clones, roughly 82% occurring once; the ten biggest clones make up 13%. The record originates from a study of cytomegalovirus exposure and HLA in healthy donors. Trimming removed 5 bases from V and 2 bases from J; junction bases left unmatched: 13. Germline V gene lookup returns CDR1 SEHNR and CDR2 FQNEAQ (reference sequence). The CDR3 spans 18 residues. The receptor comes from a woman aged 30 to 39 in good health and CMV-seropositive. The chain uses TRBV7-9 and TRBJ2-5, with 11 bases fitting TRBD2. The sequenced sample was PBMCs. Here the CDR3 reads CASSPRGLADRLQETQYF. CDR3 bases: TGTGCCAGCAGCCCCCGGGGACTAGCGGATCGCCTACAAGAGACCCAGTACTTC.